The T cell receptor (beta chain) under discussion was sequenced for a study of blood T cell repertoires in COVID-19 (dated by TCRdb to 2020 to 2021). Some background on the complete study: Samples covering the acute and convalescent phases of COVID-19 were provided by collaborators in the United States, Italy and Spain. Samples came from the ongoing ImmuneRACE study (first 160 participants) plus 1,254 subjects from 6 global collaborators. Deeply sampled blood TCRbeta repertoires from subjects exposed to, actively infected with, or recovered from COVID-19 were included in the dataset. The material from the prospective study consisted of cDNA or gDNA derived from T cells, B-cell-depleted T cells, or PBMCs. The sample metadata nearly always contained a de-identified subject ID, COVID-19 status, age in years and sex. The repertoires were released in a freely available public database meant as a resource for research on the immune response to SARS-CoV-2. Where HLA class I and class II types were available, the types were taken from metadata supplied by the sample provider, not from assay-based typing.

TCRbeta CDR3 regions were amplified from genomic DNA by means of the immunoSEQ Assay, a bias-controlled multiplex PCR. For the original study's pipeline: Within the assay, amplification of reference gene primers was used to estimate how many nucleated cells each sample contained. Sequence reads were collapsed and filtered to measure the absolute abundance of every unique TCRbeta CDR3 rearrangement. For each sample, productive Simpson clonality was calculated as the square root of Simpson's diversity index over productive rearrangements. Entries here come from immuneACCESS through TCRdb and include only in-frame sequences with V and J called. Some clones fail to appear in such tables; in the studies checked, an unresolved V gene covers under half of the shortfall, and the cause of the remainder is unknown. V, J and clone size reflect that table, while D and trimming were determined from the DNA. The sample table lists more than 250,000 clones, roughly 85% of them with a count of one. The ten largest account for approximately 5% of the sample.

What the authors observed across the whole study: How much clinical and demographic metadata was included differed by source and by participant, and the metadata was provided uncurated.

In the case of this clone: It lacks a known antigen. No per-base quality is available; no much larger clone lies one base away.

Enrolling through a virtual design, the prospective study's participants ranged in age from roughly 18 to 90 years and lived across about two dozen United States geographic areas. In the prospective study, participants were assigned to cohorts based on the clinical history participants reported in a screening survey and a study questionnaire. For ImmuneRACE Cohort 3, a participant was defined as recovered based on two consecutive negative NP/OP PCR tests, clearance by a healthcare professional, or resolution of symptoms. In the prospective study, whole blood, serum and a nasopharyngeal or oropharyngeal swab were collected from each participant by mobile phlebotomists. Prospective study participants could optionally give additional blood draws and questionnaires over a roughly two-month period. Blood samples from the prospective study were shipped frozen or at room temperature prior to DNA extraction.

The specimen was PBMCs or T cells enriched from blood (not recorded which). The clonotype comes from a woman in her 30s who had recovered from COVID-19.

The DNA sequence reads TGTGCCTGGAGTGTTGTGGGGGCTTCAGCTTTCTTT. It encodes CAWSVVGASAFF. The sequence links TRBV30 to TRBJ1-1, and TRBD1 may be the D gene, going by 6 matching bases. CDR1 and CDR2 are drawn from the germline V gene (reference sequence): GTSNPN, SVGIG. The junction shows trimming of 0 bases on V and 10 bases on J, plus 12 bases between the germline ends. The CDR3 measures 12 amino acids from cysteine to phenylalanine. The only DNA kept is the CDR3, 36 bases in frame from the first base.